This TCR beta chain stems from a study of identical twins (dated by TCRdb to about 2016). For the wider study: TCR alpha and beta repertoires from monozygotic twins, unrelated adults of various ages and cord blood were deep-sequenced to test whether fetal clonotypes persist. To rule out contamination, replicate twin experiments were performed at different times with different library preparation protocols. Beyond this particular receptor, the publication reports: Compared with coincidental sharing between unrelated individuals, out-of-frame TCR alpha sequences shared between twins had an excess of sequences with low generation probability. Zero-insertion analyses could be partly confounded by invariant T cells such as MAIT and iNKT, although diverse VJ usage argued against such confounding for most clonotypes. Abundant cord blood beta clonotypes carried fewer insertions; young adult naive repertoires showed a weaker similar trend, while memory repertoires showed none. In monozygotic twins, out-of-frame TCR alpha sharing was systematically underestimated by recombination models, although the models agreed with sharing between unrelated individuals. The excess sharing between twins in beta out-of-frame sequences was weaker because fewer shared sequences reduced the signal-to-noise ratio. Because the same donors could not be followed over many years, the conclusions depended on cross-sectional statistical analysis.

The receptor library was made with 5' RACE. The run used an Illumina HiSeq 2000. A universal primer binding site was added through template switching, and the final cDNA carried a unique molecular identifier so that TCR cDNA molecules could be counted accurately. Specific primers in the conserved constant-segment region were used to synthesize first-strand cDNA for the TCR alpha and beta chains. To control for contamination, every cDNA library carried two barcodes: a SMART-Mk sample barcode plus Illumina barcodes. TruSeq adapter sequences and Illumina sample barcodes were added in two successive PCR steps. The TCR alpha and beta cDNA libraries were sequenced on the Illumina HiSeq platform using custom primers. The authors' analysis ran thus. MiGEC processed the raw reads to extract unique molecular identifiers, while MiXCR was used to determine the CDR3 positions. Recombination models were inferred per individual with the repgenHMM and IGoR tools using an EM algorithm. Shared clonotype analysis was performed with the tcR package in R, normalizing sharing by the product of cloneset sizes. Out-of-frame nonproductive sequences were analyzed to study raw recombination free of thymic and clonal selection effects. TCRdb passed the public sequencing reads through fastp at Q25 and MiXCR, retaining productive beta sequences. Identical CDR3 protein sequences are pooled into one entry, listed with their most common genes and DNA. The V and J calls, along with clone size, are taken from TCRdb and not from the paper's own processing. The sample records 1.5 million to 2 million distinct CDR3 sequences, 25% to 35% of which are singletons. The top ten constitute about 0.27% of the sample.

Only healthy Caucasian donors were included. From the germline V gene, CDR1 is SGHRS and CDR2 is YFSETQ. CDR3 length: 15 amino acids, cysteine to phenylalanine. The read is trimmed to its CDR3 DNA, 45 bases read in frame from base 1. V and J are trimmed by 4 bases and 1 base, and the gene matches miss 3 bases of the junction. This clonotype was observed many times. Its target antigen remains unknown. Base qualities were left out, and no much larger clone turns up one base away. The sample consisted of cord blood. This sequence uses TRBV5-1 and TRBJ1-4, with 8 central nucleotides matching TRBD1. The sequence came from a newborn girl in good health. The DNA is as follows: TGCGCCAGCAGCCTTACAGGGGGAACTAATGAAAAACTGTTTTTT. It encodes CASSLTGGTNEKLFF.